The 5 T cell receptor beta chains below come from one sample, sequenced in a study of post-analysis software for immune sequencing data. Prepared TCR beta cDNA libraries contained unique molecular identifiers. TCRdb re-derived calls from the PCR reads in MiXCR, one entry per CDR3 protein. Among almost 700,000 distinct CDR3 sequences, 55% to 60% were seen once, and the ten largest hold approximately 10%. Notes on the study in general: Four or five TRBV segments, including TRBV5-6, TRBV5-1 and TRBV20-1, were more frequent in patients than controls.

These receptors have no known antigen. Source material: blood. The receptor set was obtained from a girl aged 2 to 10 with multiple sclerosis.

This clonotype has a handful of counts. The rearrangement joins TRBV29-1 to TRBJ2-5; D remains ambiguous. V lost 3 bases and J 1 base, leaving 6 bases between the germline ends. CDR3 length: 12 amino acids. Germline V gene lookup returns CDR1 SQVTM and CDR2 ANQGSEA. DNA for the CDR3: TGCAGCGTTGACAGGAGCCAAGAGACCCAGTACTTC. Protein: CSVDRSQETQYF.

This chain connects TRBV3-1 to TRBJ2-5; D gene unclear. CDR1 is LGHDT, CDR2 YNNKEL, per germline (reference sequence). V was trimmed by 0 bases and J by 5 bases, leaving 13 bases between them. This CDR3 is 15 amino acids long. For the CDR3, the DNA is TGTGCCAGCAGCCAAGAGACGGCCTTCTGGGAGACCCAGTACTTC. This sequence encodes CASSQETAFWETQYF.

This clonotype was seen just once. This chain joins TRBV7-9 and TRBJ2-1; D unclear. V lost 2 bases and J 1 base, leaving 6 bases between the germline ends. The CDR3 has 14 residues. Germline V gives CDR1 SEHNR, CDR2 FQNEAQ (reference sequence). The CDR3 DNA reads TGTGCCAGCAGCTTAAGCGAGTCCTACAATGAGCAGTTCTTC. Its translation is CASSLSESYNEQFF.

This sequence joins TRBV7-2 and TRBJ1-1; TRBD1 is a possible D gene (6 bases). Germline-derived CDR1 and CDR2 are SGHTA and FQGNSA. The CDR3 length is 15 residues. The germline V and J ends were trimmed by 1 base and 1 base, with 10 bases remaining between them. CDR3 loop: CASSLVGTQNTEAFF. CDR3 coding DNA: TGTGCCAGCAGCTTAGTGGGGACACAGAACACTGAAGCTTTCTTT.

This clonotype was seen a single time. The chain recombines TRBV18 with TRBJ2-1, with TRBD2 matching 9 bases. The germline V gene has CDR1 KGHSH and CDR2 LQKENI. V lost 2 bases and J lost 7; bases outside the gene matches: 6. The CDR3 contains 15 residues. The CDR3 spells CASSPGASGNNEQFF. DNA for the CDR3: TGTGCCAGCTCACCAGGAGCTAGCGGGAATAATGAGCAGTTCTTC. Drawing the rest from reference TRBV18 and TRBJ2-1, the complete variable domain is NAGVMQNPRHLVRRRGQEARLRCSPMKGHSHVYWYRQLPEEGLKFMVYLQKENIIDESGMPKERFSAEFPKEGPSILRIQQVVRGDSAAYFCASSPGASGNNEQFFGPGTRLTVL.